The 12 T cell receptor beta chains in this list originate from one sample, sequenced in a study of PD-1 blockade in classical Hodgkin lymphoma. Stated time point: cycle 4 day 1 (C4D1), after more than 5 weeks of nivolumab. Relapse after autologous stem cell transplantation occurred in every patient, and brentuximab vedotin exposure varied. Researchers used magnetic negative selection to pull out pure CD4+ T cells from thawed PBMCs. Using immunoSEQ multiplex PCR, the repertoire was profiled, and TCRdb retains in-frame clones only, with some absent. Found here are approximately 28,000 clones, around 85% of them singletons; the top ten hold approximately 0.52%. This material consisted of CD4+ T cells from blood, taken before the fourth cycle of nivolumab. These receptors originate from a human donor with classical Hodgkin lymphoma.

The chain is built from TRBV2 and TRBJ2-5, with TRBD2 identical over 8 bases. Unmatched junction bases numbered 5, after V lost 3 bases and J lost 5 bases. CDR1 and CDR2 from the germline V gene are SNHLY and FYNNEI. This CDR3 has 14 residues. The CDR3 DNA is TGTGCCAGCAGTGACCGGGGGGGGCGGGAGACCCAGTACTTC. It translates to CASSDRGGRETQYF.

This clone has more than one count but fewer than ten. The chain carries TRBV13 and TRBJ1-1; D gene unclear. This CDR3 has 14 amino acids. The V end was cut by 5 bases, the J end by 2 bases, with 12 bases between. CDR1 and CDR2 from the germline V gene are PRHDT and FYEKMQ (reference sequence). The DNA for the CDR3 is TGTGCCAGCAGCGCGGACGCAGGAAACACTGAAGCTTTCTTT. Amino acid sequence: CASSADAGNTEAFF.

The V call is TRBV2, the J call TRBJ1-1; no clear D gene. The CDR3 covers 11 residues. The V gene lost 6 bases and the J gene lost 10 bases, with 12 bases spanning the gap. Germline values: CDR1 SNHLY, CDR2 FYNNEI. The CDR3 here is CASRAEGAAFF. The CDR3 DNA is TGTGCCAGCAGAGCAGAGGGTGCAGCTTTCTTT. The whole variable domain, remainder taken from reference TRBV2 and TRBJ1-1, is EPEVTQTPSHQVTQMGQEVILRCVPISNHLYFYWYRQILGQKVEFLVSFYNNEISEKSEIFDDQFSVERPDGSNFTLKIRSTKLEDSAMYFCASRAEGAAFFGQGTRLTVV.

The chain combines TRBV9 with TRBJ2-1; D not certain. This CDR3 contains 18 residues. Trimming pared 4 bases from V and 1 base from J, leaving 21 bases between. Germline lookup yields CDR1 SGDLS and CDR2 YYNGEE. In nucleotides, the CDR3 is TGTGCCAGCAGCCTTAACCCGCACTACCCTCGATCCTACAATGAGCAGTTCTTC. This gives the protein CASSLNPHYPRSYNEQFF.

The CDR3 DNA sequence: TGTGCCAGCAGGCCAGGGCTCATCTATGGCTACACCTTC. Its protein is CASRPGLIYGYTF. This chain uses TRBV6-1 with TRBJ1-2; D possibly corresponds to TRBD1 (5 bases). The germline CDR1 and CDR2 sequences are MNHNS and SASEGT. This CDR3 is built from 13 residues. Trimming removed 6 bases at V and 4 bases at J, with 12 bases between.

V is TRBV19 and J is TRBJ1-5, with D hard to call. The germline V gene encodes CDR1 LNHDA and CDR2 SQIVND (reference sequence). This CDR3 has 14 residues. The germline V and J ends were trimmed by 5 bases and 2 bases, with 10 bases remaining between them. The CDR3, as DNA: TGTGCCAGTAGTCTCTACAGCGGCAATCAGCCCCAGCATTTT. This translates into CASSLYSGNQPQHF.

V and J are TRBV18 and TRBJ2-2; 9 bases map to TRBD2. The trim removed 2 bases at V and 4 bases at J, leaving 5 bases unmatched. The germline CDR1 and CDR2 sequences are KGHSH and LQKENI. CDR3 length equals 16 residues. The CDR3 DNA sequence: TGTGCCAGCTCACCATGGACTAGCGAGACCACCGGGGAGCTGTTTTTT. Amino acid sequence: CASSPWTSETTGELFF.

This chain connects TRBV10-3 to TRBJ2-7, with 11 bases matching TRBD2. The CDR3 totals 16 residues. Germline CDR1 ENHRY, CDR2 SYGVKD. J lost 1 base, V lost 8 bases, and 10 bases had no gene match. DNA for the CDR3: TGTGCCATCTCGGGGCAACTAGCGGGGGCGTCCTACGAGCAGTACTTC. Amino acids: CAISGQLAGASYEQYF.

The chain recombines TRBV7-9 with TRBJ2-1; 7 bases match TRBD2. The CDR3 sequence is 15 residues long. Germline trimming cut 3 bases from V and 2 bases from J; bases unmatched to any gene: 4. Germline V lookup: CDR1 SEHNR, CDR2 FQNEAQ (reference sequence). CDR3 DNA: TGTGCCAGCAGCTTGGGGCGGGGGACCTACAATGAGCAGTTCTTC. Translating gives CASSLGRGTYNEQFF.

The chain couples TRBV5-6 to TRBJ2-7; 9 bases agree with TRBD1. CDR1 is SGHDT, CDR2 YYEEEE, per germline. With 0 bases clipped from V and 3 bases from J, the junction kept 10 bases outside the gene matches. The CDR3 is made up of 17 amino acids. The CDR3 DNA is TGTGCCAGCAGCTTGGGACCTCAGACAGGGGGAGTCTACGAGCAGTACTTC. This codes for CASSLGPQTGGVYEQYF.

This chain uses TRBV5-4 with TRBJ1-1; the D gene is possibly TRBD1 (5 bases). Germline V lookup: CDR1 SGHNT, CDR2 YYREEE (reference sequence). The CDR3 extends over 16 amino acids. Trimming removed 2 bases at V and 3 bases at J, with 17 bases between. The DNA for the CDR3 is TGTGCCAGCAGCTTCCCCCGTGGGAGGGGAGACACTGAAGCTTTCTTT. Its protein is CASSFPRGRGDTEAFF.

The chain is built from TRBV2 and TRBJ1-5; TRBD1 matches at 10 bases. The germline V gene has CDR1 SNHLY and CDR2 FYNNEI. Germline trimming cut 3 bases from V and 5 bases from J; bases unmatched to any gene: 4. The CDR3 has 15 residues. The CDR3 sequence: CASSDQGQGHQPQHF. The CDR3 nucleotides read TGTGCCAGCAGTGATCAGGGACAGGGGCATCAGCCCCAGCATTTT.